Presented here are 24 T cell receptor beta chains from one specimen sequenced in a study of T cells in Graves' hyperthyroidism and ophthalmopathy. There were TCR beta CDR3 regions amplified from RNA transcripts. The TCR CDR3 first-round RT-PCR relied on the HTBI primer set. TCRdb fed the multiplex PCR reads into MiXCR, producing one record per CDR3 protein. The sample lists around 400,000 distinct CDR3 sequences, 15% to 17% occurring once. Sequencing input: blood. These receptors originate from a woman aged 18-35 years with Graves' hyperthyroidism that later progressed to Graves' ophthalmopathy.

This clonotype has a count of ten or more. V usage is TRBV30 and J usage is TRBJ2-7; TRBD2 matches 10 bases. Losses at the gene ends were 2 bases for V and 3 bases for J; bases not matched to a gene: 4. Germline V lookup: CDR1 GTSNPN, CDR2 SVGIG (reference sequence). This CDR3 region has 14 residues. The CDR3 coding sequence is TGTGCCTGGAGTATCAGCGGGAGGGGCTACGAGCAGTACTTC. This translates into CAWSISGRGYEQYF.

This clonotype was detected many times. V and J are TRBV30 and TRBJ2-2; possibly TRBD1 for D (7 bases). CDR1 and CDR2 (germline): GTSNPN, SVGIG (reference sequence). This CDR3 contains 14 residues. Trimming removed 3 bases at V and 5 bases at J, with 13 bases between. CDR3 protein: CAWRNRGGTGELFF. The CDR3, as DNA: TGTGCCTGGAGGAACAGGGGAGGTACCGGGGAGCTGTTTTTT.

At least ten counts were recorded for this clonotype. The chain uses TRBV20-1 and TRBJ2-7, with D unresolved. The CDR3 has 13 residues. The germline V gene has CDR1 DFQATT and CDR2 SNEGSKA (reference sequence). Trimming removed 1 base at V and 3 bases at J, with 10 bases between. CDR3 protein: CSARVKPGYEQYF. The CDR3 region has the DNA TGCAGTGCTAGAGTTAAGCCTGGCTACGAGCAGTACTTC.

In this sample, this clonotype turned up a few times. The chain couples TRBV20-1 to TRBJ1-4, with a possible D match to TRBD1 (6 bases). Germline CDR1 reads DFQATT; CDR2 reads SNEGSKA (reference sequence). The CDR3 length is 16 residues. V lost 3 bases and J 8 bases, leaving 22 bases between the germline ends. CDR3 region: CSARQYFGTKEEKLFF. DNA of the CDR3: TGCAGTGCTAGGCAATATTTCGGGACAAAGGAGGAAAAACTGTTTTTT.

This clonotype came up a few times. The V and J genes are TRBV7-3 and TRBJ2-5; D is perhaps TRBD1 (6 bases). This CDR3 has 16 amino acids. The germline CDR1 and CDR2 sequences are SGHTA and FQGTGA. The ends were cut back, 0 bases at V and 1 base at J, with 12 bases in the middle. CDR3 DNA: TGTGCCAGCAGCTTAACCGGGACACCGCTCCAAGAGACCCAGTACTTC. Translated: CASSLTGTPLQETQYF. The entire variable domain, with the rest obtained from reference TRBV7-3 and TRBJ2-5, is as follows: GAGVSQTPSNKVTEKGKYVELRCDPISGHTALYWYRQSLGQGPEFLIYFQGTGAADDSGLPNDRFFAVRPEGSVSTLKIQRTERGDSAVYLCASSLTGTPLQETQYFGPGTRLLVL.

The V and J genes are TRBV7-9 and TRBJ2-1, with D hard to call. Trimming cost V 1 base and J 6 bases, with 7 bases left between them. Germline lookup yields CDR1 SEHNR and CDR2 FQNEAQ (reference sequence). The CDR3 sequence is 13 residues long. In DNA, the CDR3 is TGTGCCAGCAGCTTAGGGTCGTCCAATGAGCAGTTCTTC. This encodes CASSLGSSNEQFF.

This clonotype was counted ten times or more. The V and J genes are TRBV19 and TRBJ2-1; 11 bases are a match to TRBD2. CDR1 LNHDA and CDR2 SQIVND come from the germline V gene (reference sequence). The CDR3 is 16 residues long. Trimming removed 5 bases from V and 8 bases from J; junction bases left unmatched: 11. The CDR3: CASSPTLAGGLDEQFF. In nucleotides, the CDR3 is TGTGCCAGTAGTCCGACTCTAGCGGGAGGCCTCGATGAGCAGTTCTTC.

This clonotype has ten or more counts. The genes are TRBV2 and TRBJ2-5, with D unclear. Trimming shortened V by 5 bases and J by 9 bases, and 10 bases separated the two germline ends. There are 11 residues in the CDR3. Germline CDR1 reads SNHLY; CDR2 reads FYNNEI. The CDR3 loop reads CASSPESSQYF. Here the CDR3 DNA reads TGTGCCAGCAGTCCTGAATCGTCCCAGTACTTC.

The sample holds many counts of this clonotype. The V and J genes are TRBV19 and TRBJ2-7, with D perhaps assigned TRBD1 or TRBD2 (5 bases each). The germline gives CDR1 LNHDA, CDR2 SQIVND (reference sequence). V was trimmed by 5 bases and J by 1 base, leaving 12 bases between them. The CDR3 has 14 amino acids. CDR3 protein: CASSPRDGSYEQYF. The CDR3 nucleotides are TGTGCCAGTAGTCCAAGGGACGGTTCCTACGAGCAGTACTTC.

This clonotype was seen repeatedly, ten times or more. The chain couples TRBV12-3 or TRBV12-4 to TRBJ2-1; 10 positions match TRBD2. There are 14 residues in the CDR3. The V segment lost 7 bases and the J segment 6 bases; nucleotides outside the gene matches: 6. The CDR3 DNA is TGTGCCAGCACCCGGACTAGCGGAGCCAATGAGCAGTTCTTC. It specifies CASTRTSGANEQFF.

The sample holds a few counts of this clonotype. This chain links TRBV6-5 with TRBJ2-7, with D uncertain. This CDR3 is 14 amino acids long. The germline CDR1 and CDR2 sequences are MNHEY and SVGAGI. Trimming removed 0 bases from V and 0 bases from J, with 6 bases in between. The CDR3 DNA follows: TGTGCCAGCAGTTACTCGGAAGGCTCCTACGAGCAGTACTTC. Translating it yields CASSYSEGSYEQYF.

This clonotype was recorded many times. This chain links TRBV28 with TRBJ2-3; the match to TRBD2 covers 10 bases. This CDR3 is built from 16 residues. The V and J ends lost 2 bases and 1 base, in that order; junction bases with no gene match: 3. Per the germline V gene, CDR1 is MDHEN and CDR2 is SYDVKM. The CDR3 region has the DNA TGTGCCAGCAGTTTAGAGCTAGCGGGGGGCACAGATACGCAGTATTTT. Its protein is CASSLELAGGTDTQYF.

The V call is TRBV27, the J call TRBJ1-2, with TRBD1 as a possible D gene (6 bases). V was pared by 0 bases and J by 9 bases, with 8 bases between. Germline CDR1 is MNHEY and CDR2 is SMNVEV (reference sequence). There are 12 residues in the CDR3. The DNA of the CDR3 is TGTGCCAGCAGTTTATCAGGGGGGAGCTACACCTTC. Protein sequence: CASSLSGGSYTF.

This clonotype was detected ten times or more. The chain is built from TRBV20-1 and TRBJ2-5; TRBD2 is a possible D gene (6 bases). The CDR3 loop spans 13 amino acids. CDR1 and CDR2 (germline): DFQATT, SNEGSKA (reference sequence). V lost 6 bases and J lost 2, with 13 bases in between. The CDR3 DNA sequence: TGCAGTGCCCCTGGTGGAGGGCAAGAGACCCAGTACTTC. Protein sequence: CSAPGGGQETQYF.

This clonotype was picked up many times. V and J are TRBV28 and TRBJ2-7, with TRBD1 matching 7 bases. CDR3 length equals 13 residues. Germline V gene sequence: CDR1 MDHEN, CDR2 SYDVKM. Unmatched junction bases numbered 4, after V lost 6 bases and J lost 2 bases. The CDR3 loop reads CASSHRGAYEQYF. The CDR3 nucleotides are TGTGCCAGCAGCCACAGGGGAGCCTACGAGCAGTACTTC.

The sample holds many counts of this clonotype. The chain links TRBV28 to TRBJ2-5, with a tentative D call TRBD2 (7 bases). This CDR3 has 14 amino acids. Germline lookup yields CDR1 MDHEN and CDR2 SYDVKM. The germline V and J ends were trimmed by 3 bases and 4 bases, with 12 bases remaining between them. The CDR3, as DNA: TGTGCCAGCAGTTTCACAGGGAGGGGAGAGACCCAGTACTTC. Its translation: CASSFTGRGETQYF.

This clonotype was seen only a few times. This chain joins TRBV5-4 and TRBJ2-3; D is perhaps TRBD1 (6 bases). V shed 4 bases and J shed 5 bases, with 14 bases lying between them. The length of the CDR3 is 14 residues. The germline CDR1 and CDR2 sequences are SGHNT and YYREEE (reference sequence). The CDR3 region is CASSQLYREDTQYF. CDR3 DNA sequence: TGTGCCAGCAGCCAGCTATACAGGGAAGATACGCAGTATTTT.

This CDR3 reads CSVERTGGSGYTF. The CDR3 DNA reads as TGCAGCGTTGAGAGGACAGGGGGCTCTGGCTACACCTTC. The chain links TRBV29-1 to TRBJ1-2, with 11 bases lining up with TRBD1. This CDR3 is 13 amino acids long. J lost 7 bases, V lost 3 bases, and 4 bases had no gene match. Germline V gene lookup returns CDR1 SQVTM and CDR2 ANQGSEA.

This clonotype was detected many times. V usage is TRBV27 and J usage is TRBJ2-7, with TRBD1 identical over 7 bases. The CDR3 has 15 amino acids. J lost 1 base, V lost 5 bases, and 8 bases had no gene match. Germline-derived CDR1 and CDR2 are MNHEY and SMNVEV (reference sequence). The CDR3 loop is CASSLRGQPSYEQYF. The DNA for the CDR3 is TGTGCCAGCAGTCTCCGGGGACAGCCTTCCTACGAGCAGTACTTC.

This clonotype occurred many times. The rearrangement uses TRBV7-2 and TRBJ2-3; 14 positions match TRBD2. Germline V gene sequence: CDR1 SGHTA, CDR2 FQGNSA. The V segment lost 5 bases and the J segment 7 bases; nucleotides outside the gene matches: 8. The CDR3 is 16 residues long. CDR3 residues: CASSILGTSGRNTQYF. CDR3 DNA: TGTGCCAGCAGCATCCTTGGGACTAGCGGGAGAAATACGCAGTATTTT.

This chain links TRBV30 with TRBJ2-1, with TRBD2 matching 10 bases. Germline V gene lookup returns CDR1 GTSNPN and CDR2 SVGIG (reference sequence). The CDR3 consists of 14 residues. The CDR3 coding sequence is TGTGCGGGAAGGGGGCCTAGCGGGGGACGTGAGCAGTTCTTC. This translates into CAGRGPSGGREQFF.

This clonotype was seen repeatedly, ten times or more. The rearrangement uses TRBV20-1 and TRBJ1-1; 7 bases line up with TRBD1. Germline V gene lookup returns CDR1 DFQATT and CDR2 SNEGSKA (reference sequence). The CDR3 is 13 amino acids. The ends lost 6 bases at V and 6 bases at J; junction bases unmatched: 10. The CDR3 spells CSARPDRDPEAFF. The DNA of the CDR3 is TGCAGTGCGCGACCCGACAGGGACCCTGAAGCTTTCTTT.

In its sample, this clonotype was seen a few times. The V gene is TRBV20-1, the J gene TRBJ1-2, with 9 bases that match TRBD1. The CDR3 length is 14 residues. The J segment lost 1 base and the V segment lost 1 base, leaving 1 base of the junction unmatched. The germline V gene encodes CDR1 DFQATT and CDR2 SNEGSKA (reference sequence). CDR3 loop: CSARVTGGNYGYTF. CDR3 in DNA: TGCAGTGCTAGAGTGACAGGGGGTAACTATGGCTACACCTTC.

This clonotype has a count of ten or more. The chain recombines TRBV7-3 with TRBJ2-1; the D gene is possibly TRBD2 (6 bases). This CDR3 spans 16 amino acids. Trimming cost V 4 bases and J 2 bases, with 15 bases left between them. Germline V lookup: CDR1 SGHTA, CDR2 FQGTGA. For the CDR3, the DNA is TGTGCCAGCAGCTATGTACCGGGAGCCCCCTACAATGAGCAGTTCTTC. Translated, it gives CASSYVPGAPYNEQFF.